This TCR beta chain appears in the sequencing data of a study of T-cell memory formation after mild COVID-19 (dated by TCRdb to about 2021). About the study as a whole: TCR sequence clusters from the two donors were largely donor specific. In two donors, T-cell clones that expanded and contracted after mild COVID-19 were followed by sequencing TCRalpha and TCRbeta repertoires longitudinally. The cohort comprised two young, previously healthy adult volunteers, one female and one male.

The table lists this clonotype with a few counts. Its antigen remains unidentified. Base-call qualities are not available, and no considerably larger clone is one nucleotide away. The V end gives up 4 bases and the J end 5 bases, leaving 8 bases in the junction not matched to a gene. The CDR3 runs 15 amino acids, cysteine and phenylalanine included. The DNA shown is the 45-base CDR3, in frame from base 1. The germline V gene sets CDR1 to SGDLS and CDR2 to YYNGEE. Ficoll-Paque density gradient centrifugation was used to isolate PBMCs. These reads were obtained on an Illumina NovaSeq 6000. Using 5'RACE with constant-segment primers, TCRalpha and TCRbeta cDNA libraries were constructed, with sample barcodes and unique molecular identifiers added in the process. RNA was extracted from every sample with Trizol reagent. The libraries were amplified in two PCR steps, and the second step added a second sample barcode and Illumina TruSeq adapters. Sequencing of libraries was performed on an Illumina NovaSeq with 2 x 150 bp paired-end reads. Per the authors' processing: Reads were demultiplexed and collapsed into UMI-guided consensus sequences with migec v1.2.7. Using mixcr v2.1.11, UMI consensuses were aligned to TRA and TRB V and J templates and then assembled into clonotypes. A clonotype was counted as expanded or contracted only if both edgeR and NoisET called the change significant, with noise models trained on biological replicates. For edgeR calls, the thresholds were a false discovery rate-adjusted p below 0.01 and a log2 fold-change of 1. PCA with hierarchical clustering of max-normalized trajectories of the 1000 most abundant clonotypes was used as exploratory dynamics analysis. Each responding clone was given a CD4 or CD8 phenotype based on the CD4+ and CD8+ repertoires, which had been sequenced separately. The raw public data were reprocessed by TCRdb itself: fastp quality trimming at Q25, MiXCR clonotype calling, in-frame beta chains only. CDR3 protein duplicates are merged, each entry listing the most common genes and DNA. TCRdb's processing, not the study's, gives the V and J calls here. The sample includes hundreds of thousands of distinct CDR3 sequences, with roughly an eighth observed a single time. The ten largest clones capture 20% to 25% of the sample.

The full study reports these points: Contracting CD4+ clones appeared mostly in the CM and EM memory subsets, whereas CD8+ clones were enriched in EMRA. Only two mild cases were covered in the study, and larger cohorts including severe cases with pre-infection samples were considered necessary. Balanced CD4/CD8 phenotypes were observed for clones contracting from day 15 to 85, whereas a bias towards CD4+ was observed for a second wave of clones expanding from day 15 to 37. Whether the second-wave clones peaking on day 37 were SARS-CoV-2 specific was not confirmed. The detection of some responding clones in pre-infection memory suggests that pre-existing cross-reactive memory T cells joined the SARS-CoV-2 response.

This receptor was taken from a man aged 18 to 35 who had mild COVID-19 (a few samples of this study predate the infection). The sample titles of this study are shuffled in the database, so cell type and time point are left out; the donor was told from shared clones. The rearranged segments are TRBV9 and TRBJ2-3; a stretch of 9 junction bases matches TRBD1. The sample consisted of PBMCs or a T cell subset sorted from them (not recorded which). The CDR3: CASSPQGASVDTQYF. The base sequence is TGTGCCAGCAGCCCACAGGGGGCGAGTGTAGATACGCAGTATTTT.